Described below is a single TCR beta chain sequence and its context. Many counts were recorded for this clonotype. It has no known antigen specificity. No qualities accompany the bases; no much larger clone lies one base away. The record originates from a study of T cells in Graves' hyperthyroidism and ophthalmopathy (dated by TCRdb to between 2018 and 2021). General notes on the study: Peripheral blood was sampled at the time of initial diagnosis, prior to any treatment. According to the paper, TCR Vbeta CDR3 sequencing was carried out on over 130 peripheral blood samples, which came from fewer than 50 ophthalmopathy, 75 or so hyperthyroidism and roughly 17 progressor patients. Following sampling, methimazole starting at 30 mg daily was given to hyperthyroidism patients, and high-dose intravenous methylprednisolone was given to ophthalmopathy patients. To identify TCR V-J signatures that set the groups apart, the researchers used a discovery cohort of 100 patients, made up of fewer than 50 with Graves' ophthalmopathy and 55 to 65 with stable Graves' hyperthyroidism. The roughly 94 discovery patients were randomly divided into training and test sets at a 7:3 ratio. Whether ophthalmopathy could be predicted prospectively was tested in an independent validation cohort made up of approximately 19 hyperthyroidism patients plus 17 patients who later progressed to ophthalmopathy. In over five Graves' hyperthyroidism patients, the study also compared T-cell repertoires from thyroid tissue with T-cell repertoires from blood.

Ophthalmopathy patients had moderately to severely active disease, with a Clinical Activity Score of 3 or more, a NOSPECS grade of 4 or more, and a disease duration of less than 3 months. Exclusion was applied to patients with uncontrolled infections, other autoimmune diseases, pregnancy or lactation. Clinical symptoms, serum thyroxine and TRAb, thyroid ultrasound, and orbital computed tomography formed the basis for the diagnoses. Ficoll-Paque density gradient centrifugation was used to isolate PBMCs from around 10 ml of fresh peripheral blood. Trizol reagent was used to extract total RNA, and RNA quality was then checked on an Agilent 2100 Bioanalyzer. Amplification of TCR beta CDR3 regions was carried out from RNA transcripts. A first-round RT-PCR of the TCR CDR3 used the HTBI primer set with the Qiagen OneStep RT-PCR kit. The libraries were constructed in a second round of multiplex PCR and then size-selected and purified. The libraries were sequenced on an Illumina HiSeq2000 using paired-end 100 bp reads. Per the authors' processing: SOAPnuke was used to process the raw data, with reads discarded if the reads contained adapters or uncalled bases, had a mean Phred below 15, or lacked an exact constant-primer or identifier match. COPE v1.2.5 was used to merge high-quality paired reads, and clonotypes were defined as unique nucleotide sequences. MiTCR v1.1 was used to align clonotypes to the IMGT TRBV, TRBD and TRBJ reference segments. Only V-J combinations with frequency above 0.0001, covering 99% to 99.2% of repertoires, were analysed. The TCS score was defined as the ratio of F50 (clonal expansion) to E x V (chaos), calculated using BLOSUM62-based TCRdist between CDR3 peptides within each V-J. Welch's t-statistics and random forest reduced just over 500 V-J features to around 14, which were used in a naive Bayes classifier (R e1071). TCRdb took the public reads, trimmed them with fastp at Q25, ran MiXCR for clone calling and kept in-frame beta chains. A single entry per CDR3 protein holds the most common genes and DNA from its merged rows. The V and J calls reflect TCRdb's pipeline rather than the authors' work. Within this sample are around 290,000 distinct CDR3 sequences, with over 15% of them counted one time only. The ten largest make up around 58% of the sample.

The germline ends are 20 bases apart after V is trimmed by 5 bases and J by 4 bases. The germline V gene specifies SNHLY as CDR1 and FYNNEI as CDR2. The CDR3 covers 16 residues, taking in both the cysteine and the phenylalanine. Of the read, only the CDR3 DNA is kept; its 48 bases are in frame from base 1. The research as a whole found: Sample size was not statistically predetermined, and investigators were not blinded to group allocation. A 13 V-J signature model separated ophthalmopathy from stable hyperthyroidism, with roughly 88% sensitivity and roughly 84% specificity in cross-validation and 80%/75% in testing. Blood samples also contained most of the expanded thyroid clonotypes (frequency above 0.001), which suggests that blood repertoires may reflect thyroid immune responses. In validation, the model predicted progression to ophthalmopathy a median of approximately 6.3 months before onset, with around 70% sensitivity and nearly 75% specificity.

This receptor was obtained from a woman aged 55-70 years with Graves' ophthalmopathy. The sequence is built from TRBV2 and TRBJ1-1; 5 matching bases give a weak D call of TRBD1. Material: blood. The DNA is as follows: TGTGCCAGCAGTCTGTACCGGGGCGAACAGACCACTGAAGCTTTCTTT. Its translation is CASSLYRGEQTTEAFF.